One sample yielded the 21 T cell receptor beta chains listed below, sequenced in a study of blood T cell repertoires in COVID-19. Libraries were prepared by immunoSEQ multiplex PCR; TCRdb keeps only in-frame clonotypes and omits some of them. Of 120,000 to 150,000 clones detected, about 87% appear once; the ten largest clones hold under 6%. Sequencing input: peripheral blood. Receptors were obtained from a human donor in a cohort sampled during active COVID-19.

The J gene is TRBJ1-2, the V gene TRBV28; 8 bases are shared with TRBD1. The germline CDR1 and CDR2 sequences are MDHEN and SYDVKM. The CDR3 runs to 17 residues. Trimming cost V 2 bases and J 4 bases; bases outside gene matches: 12. The CDR3 DNA follows: TGTGCCAGCAGTTTACTCCTCGGGCAGGGGGCAGGCTATGGCTACACCTTC. Its translation: CASSLLLGQGAGYGYTF.

The count of this clone is one. As DNA, the CDR3 is TGTGCCAGAGACCAGGGGACTAATGAAAAACTGTTTTTT. Amino acid sequence: CARDQGTNEKLFF. The chain is built from TRBV30 and TRBJ1-4; perhaps TRBD1 as D (6 bases). V was clipped by 8 bases and J by 2 bases, with 12 bases between them. The CDR3 contains 13 residues. Germline CDR1 and CDR2: GTSNPN and SVGIG (reference sequence).

This chain links TRBV7-3 with TRBJ1-1, with 7 bases aligning to TRBD1. V shed 5 bases, J shed 0 bases, and the junction held 6 bases outside the gene matches. CDR1 and CDR2 (germline): SGHTA, FQGTGA. This CDR3 is 15 amino acids long. CDR3 nucleotides: TGTGCCAGCAGCCCACAGGGGAGCGTGAACACTGAAGCTTTCTTT. Its translation: CASSPQGSVNTEAFF.

V usage is TRBV7-9 and J usage is TRBJ1-6, with D perhaps matching TRBD1 (6 bases). Trimming cost V 2 bases and J 6 bases, with 11 bases left between them. CDR3 size: 15 residues. CDR1 and CDR2 (germline): SEHNR, FQNEAQ (reference sequence). CDR3: CASSLFRDTNSPLHF. The CDR3 DNA follows: TGTGCCAGCAGCTTATTCCGGGACACTAATTCACCCCTCCACTTT.

This clone appeared once. The chain uses TRBV11-2 and TRBJ2-2; 11 nucleotides align to TRBD2. The germline V gene has CDR1 SGHAT and CDR2 FQNNGV. V lost 9 bases and J lost 1; bases outside the gene matches: 10. The CDR3 has 17 residues. The CDR3 DNA reads TGTGCCAGTAACCGAAGGGGGACTAGCGGGAACACCGGGGAGCTGTTTTTT. It yields the protein CASNRRGTSGNTGELFF. The full variable domain, in which reference TRBV11-2 and TRBJ2-2 provide the parts outside the CDR3, is EAGVAQSPRYKIIEKRQSVAFWCNPISGHATLYWYQQILGQGPKLLIQFQNNGVVDDSQLPKDRFSAERLKGVDSTLKIQPAKLEDSAVYLCASNRRGTSGNTGELFFGEGSRLTVL.

The chain employs TRBV6-5 and TRBJ1-2; 8 bases map to TRBD1. With 2 bases clipped from V and 8 bases from J, the junction kept 4 bases outside the gene matches. There are 13 residues in the CDR3. CDR1 is MNHEY and CDR2 is SVGAGI in the germline V gene. The CDR3 DNA reads as TGTGCCAGCAGTTACCCAACAGGGGGAGGCTACACCTTC. The encoded protein is CASSYPTGGGYTF.

Written as DNA, the CDR3 is TGTGCCAGCAGCCCTTCCTCAGGGTGGGACATTCAGTACTTC. Translation: CASSPSSGWDIQYF. The chain employs TRBV7-2 and TRBJ2-4; TRBD1 might be the D (5 bases). Germline loops: CDR1 SGHTA, CDR2 FQGNSA. This CDR3 has 14 residues. The V end was cut by 5 bases, the J end by 8 bases, with 16 bases between.

This chain uses TRBV28 with TRBJ2-3, with D maybe TRBD1 (6 bases). CDR1 and CDR2 (germline): MDHEN, SYDVKM. V gave up 6 bases and J gave up 2 bases, with 15 bases separating them. The CDR3 is 15 residues long. The CDR3: CASRLRGHTTDTQYF. In nucleotides, the CDR3 is TGTGCCAGCAGGCTAAGGGGACACACCACAGATACGCAGTATTTT.

The CDR3 bases are TGTGCCAGCAGCTTAGTCCGGGAGGCGGATACGCAGTATTTT. Protein sequence: CASSLVREADTQYF. V usage is TRBV7-2 and J usage is TRBJ2-3, with TRBD2 matching 7 bases. There are 14 residues in the CDR3. After removal of 1 base from V and 6 bases from J, the junction contained 4 bases not matched to a gene. Per the germline V gene, CDR1 is SGHTA and CDR2 is FQGNSA.

The genes are TRBV18 and TRBJ2-1, with 11 nucleotides matching TRBD2. The CDR3 consists of 17 residues. CDR1 KGHSH and CDR2 LQKENI come from the germline V gene. V lost 3 bases to trimming and J lost 0 bases; unmatched junction nucleotides: 4. Here the CDR3 reads CASSPTTSGSSYNEQFF. The CDR3 DNA reads TGTGCCAGCTCACCTACAACTAGCGGGAGCTCCTACAATGAGCAGTTCTTC.

This clone was recorded once. This rearrangement joins TRBV7-6 to TRBJ2-3; possible D gene TRBD1, 10 bases. CDR3 length equals 19 residues. V was trimmed by 1 base and J by 3 bases, leaving 23 bases between them. From germline, CDR1 is SGHVS and CDR2 FNYEAQ. This chain's CDR3 is CASSLEDRGASGITDTQYF. CDR3 nucleotides: TGTGCCAGCAGCTTAGAGGACAGGGGGGCTAGCGGGATTACAGATACGCAGTATTTT.

The chain combines TRBV5-1 with TRBJ2-3; the D gene is possibly TRBD2 (6 bases). Germline V gene data show CDR1 as SGHRS and CDR2 as YFSETQ. With 1 base removed from V and 0 bases from J, the gap between germline ends came to 12 bases. The CDR3 sequence is 16 residues long. The CDR3 coding sequence is TGCGCCAGCAGCTTGCCCCGGGACTTAAGCACAGATACGCAGTATTTT. As protein: CASSLPRDLSTDTQYF.

V usage is TRBV9 and J usage is TRBJ1-2, with D possibly matching TRBD1 (6 bases). CDR3 length equals 14 residues. The germline V gene encodes CDR1 SGDLS and CDR2 YYNGEE. V was cut by 4 bases and J by 5 bases, with 15 bases left in between. CDR3 coding DNA: TGTGCCAGCAGCCACGGGACATCTTATTATGGCTACACCTTC. The encoded protein is CASSHGTSYYGYTF. The full variable domain, its missing parts supplied by reference TRBV9 and TRBJ1-2, is DSGVTQTPKHLITATGQRVTLRCSPRSGDLSVYWYQQSLDQGLQFLIQYYNGEERAKGNILERFSAQQFPDLHSELNLSSLELGDSALYFCASSHGTSYYGYTFGSGTRLTVV.

This chain joins TRBV19 and TRBJ2-3, with 7 bases that match TRBD1. The CDR3 covers 17 residues. Germline V CDR1 and CDR2: LNHDA, SQIVND (reference sequence). After removal of 4 bases from V and 2 bases from J, the junction contained 12 bases not matched to a gene. The DNA of the CDR3 is TGTGCCAGTAGTAGAGGGGGCATACGTTCTCCCACAGATACGCAGTATTTT. It is translated as CASSRGGIRSPTDTQYF.

A few counts support this clone. The chain joins TRBV6-2 or TRBV6-3 to TRBJ2-7; D is possibly TRBD2 (5 bases). Per the germline V gene, CDR1 is MNHEY and CDR2 is SVGEGT. Between the trimmed V and J ends, which lost 3 bases and 2 bases, there was a span of 11 bases. CDR3 size: 14 residues. The CDR3 loop is CASSYSSGPYEQYF. CDR3 DNA sequence: TGTGCCAGCAGTTATTCCAGCGGACCCTACGAGCAGTACTTC.

The V and J genes are TRBV3-1 (or the pseudogene TRBV3-2) and TRBJ2-2; TRBD2 matches at 13 bases. Germline CDR1 LGHDT, CDR2 YNNKEL (reference sequence). J lost 7 bases, V lost 3 bases, and 5 bases had no gene match. The CDR3 length is 16 residues. In nucleotides, the CDR3 is TGTGCCAGCAGCCACGGACTAGCGGGGGCCGACGGGGAGCTGTTTTTT. It specifies CASSHGLAGADGELFF.

This clone has just one count. The chain is built from TRBV2 and TRBJ2-1; D is possibly TRBD2 (6 bases). With 0 bases removed from V and 11 bases from J, the gap between germline ends came to 8 bases. Germline CDR1 and CDR2: SNHLY and FYNNEI. This CDR3 region has 12 residues. The CDR3: CASSEALAKQFF. CDR3 nucleotides: TGTGCCAGCAGTGAAGCGCTAGCGAAGCAGTTCTTC.

The gene calls are TRBV27 and TRBJ1-1, with 8 nucleotides matching TRBD1. The junction had 7 bases not matched to a gene; V was cut back by 6 bases and J by 1 base. Germline lookup yields CDR1 MNHEY and CDR2 SMNVEV (reference sequence). The CDR3 is 15 amino acids. Here the CDR3 DNA reads TGTGCCAGCAGGCCCAACAGGGGGGAGAACACTGAAGCTTTCTTT. Its translation: CASRPNRGENTEAFF.

This clone was detected a few times. V gene TRBV7-3 combines with J gene TRBJ1-2; D remains unclear. V gave up 5 bases and J gave up 4 bases, with 14 bases separating them. Germline CDR1 SGHTA, CDR2 FQGTGA. The CDR3 has 14 amino acids. CDR3: CASSAVGGSYGYTF. The CDR3 nucleotides read TGTGCCAGCAGCGCCGTGGGAGGGTCCTATGGCTACACCTTC.

The chain is built from TRBV25-1 and TRBJ1-6; 8 nucleotides align to TRBD1. The germline gives CDR1 MGHDK, CDR2 SYGVNS. Losses at the gene ends were 3 bases for V and 9 bases for J; bases not matched to a gene: 1. CDR3 length: 13 amino acids. DNA for the CDR3: TGTGCCAGCAGTGACAGGGGGCGTTCACCCCTCCACTTT. Translating it yields CASSDRGRSPLHF.

The chain is built from TRBV5-1 and TRBJ2-7; 12 positions match TRBD2. Losses at the gene ends were 0 bases for V and 2 bases for J; bases not matched to a gene: 0. This CDR3 comprises 15 residues. Germline CDR1 SGHRS, CDR2 YFSETQ. CDR3 nucleotides: TGCGCCAGCAGCTTGGGACTAGCGGGAGCCTACGAGCAGTACTTC. Translating gives CASSLGLAGAYEQYF.